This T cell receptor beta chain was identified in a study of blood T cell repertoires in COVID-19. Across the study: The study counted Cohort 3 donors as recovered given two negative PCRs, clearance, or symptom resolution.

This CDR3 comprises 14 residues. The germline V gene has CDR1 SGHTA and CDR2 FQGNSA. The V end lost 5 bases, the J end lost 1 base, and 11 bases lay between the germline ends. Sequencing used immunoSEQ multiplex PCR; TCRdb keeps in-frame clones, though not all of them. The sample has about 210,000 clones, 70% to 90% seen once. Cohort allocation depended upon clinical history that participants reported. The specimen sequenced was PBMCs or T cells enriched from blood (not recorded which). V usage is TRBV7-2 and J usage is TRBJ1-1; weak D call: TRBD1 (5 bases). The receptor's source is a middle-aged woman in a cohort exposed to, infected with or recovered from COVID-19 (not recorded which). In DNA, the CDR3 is TGTGCCAGCAGCACCCAGACAGAGAACACTGAAGCTTTCTTT. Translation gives CASSTQTENTEAFF.